This note documents a single TCR beta chain sequence. The data originate from a study of blood T cell repertoires in COVID-19. Study summary: Acute and convalescent COVID-19 specimens originated in the United States, Italy and Spain. The analysed material was cDNA or gDNA that came from T cells, B-cell-depleted T cells, or PBMCs.

Per the original data handling: For nucleated cells, counts were estimated from reference gene primer amplification. Using immunoSEQ multiplex PCR, the repertoire was profiled, and TCRdb retains in-frame clones only, with some absent. The V and J calls and the clone size are those of that table, but D and trimming were determined from the DNA. The top ten hold 5.8% of the sample, which has tens of thousands of clones, approximately 88% seen once. CDR1 is LGHDT, CDR2 YNNKEL, per germline (reference sequence). The CDR3 is made up of 14 amino acids. The V end lost 4 bases, the J end lost 0 bases, and 9 bases lay between the germline ends.

Sequences were obtained from peripheral blood. V usage is TRBV3-1 (or the pseudogene TRBV3-2) and J usage is TRBJ1-1; maybe TRBD1 (6 bases). The receptor comes from a man over 45 with active COVID-19. The CDR3 region is CASSLGQMNTEAFF. In DNA form, the CDR3 reads TGTGCCAGCAGCCTAGGACAGATGAACACTGAAGCTTTCTTT.